The TCR beta chain described here comes from a study of blood T cell repertoires in COVID-19. Study-level background: The origin of the acute and convalescent COVID-19 samples was the United States, Italy and Spain. Sources were T cells, B-cell-depleted T cells, or PBMCs; the material itself was cDNA or gDNA.

V lost 0 bases, J lost 0 bases, and 9 bases lay in between. CDR3 length: 15 amino acids. Germline assignment: CDR1 SGHTS and CDR2 YDEGEE. This clone occurred once. This table comes from immunoSEQ multiplex PCR, and its TCRdb copy is limited to in-frame clones, with some not included. The sample shows about 47,000 clones, roughly 86% of them seen only once. The clonotype originates from a man aged 50-60 years with active COVID-19. This chain connects TRBV5-8 to TRBJ1-1; no firm D call. Sequencing was carried out using peripheral blood. The CDR3 reads CASSLVSGLNTEAFF. The DNA of the CDR3 is TGTGCCAGCAGCTTGGTGTCAGGCCTGAACACTGAAGCTTTCTTT.